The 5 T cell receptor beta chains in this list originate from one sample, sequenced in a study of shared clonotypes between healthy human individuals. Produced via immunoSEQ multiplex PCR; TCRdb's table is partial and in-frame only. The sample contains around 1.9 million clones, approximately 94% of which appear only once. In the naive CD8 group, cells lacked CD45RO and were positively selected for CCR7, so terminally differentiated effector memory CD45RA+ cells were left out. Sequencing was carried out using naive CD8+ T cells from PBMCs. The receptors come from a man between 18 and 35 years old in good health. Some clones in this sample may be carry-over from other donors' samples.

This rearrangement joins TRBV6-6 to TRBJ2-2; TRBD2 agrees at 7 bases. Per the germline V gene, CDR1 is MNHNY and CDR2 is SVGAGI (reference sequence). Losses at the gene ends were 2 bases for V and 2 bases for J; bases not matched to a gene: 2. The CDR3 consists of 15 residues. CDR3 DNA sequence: TGTGCCAGCAGTTACCTAGCGGCAAACACCGGGGAGCTGTTTTTT. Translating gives CASSYLAANTGELFF.

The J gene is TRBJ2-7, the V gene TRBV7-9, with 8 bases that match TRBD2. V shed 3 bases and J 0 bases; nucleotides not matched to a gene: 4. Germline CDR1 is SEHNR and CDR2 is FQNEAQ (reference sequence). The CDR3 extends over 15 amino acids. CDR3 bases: TGTGCCAGCAGCTTCCTAGCGGGTAGCTCCTACGAGCAGTACTTC. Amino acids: CASSFLAGSSYEQYF.

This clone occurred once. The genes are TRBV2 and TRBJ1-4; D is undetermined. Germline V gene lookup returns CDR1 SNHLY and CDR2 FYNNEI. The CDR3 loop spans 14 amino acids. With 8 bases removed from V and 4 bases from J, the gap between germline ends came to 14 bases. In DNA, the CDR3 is TGTGCCAGCGCCTCCGGACGGATTAATGAAAAACTGTTTTTT. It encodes CASASGRINEKLFF.

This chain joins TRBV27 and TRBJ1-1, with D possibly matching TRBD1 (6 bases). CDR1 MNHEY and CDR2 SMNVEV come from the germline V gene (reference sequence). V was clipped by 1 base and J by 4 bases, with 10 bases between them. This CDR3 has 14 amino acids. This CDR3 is CASSLFGGLTEAFF. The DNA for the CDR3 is TGTGCCAGCAGTTTATTCGGGGGCCTCACTGAAGCTTTCTTT.

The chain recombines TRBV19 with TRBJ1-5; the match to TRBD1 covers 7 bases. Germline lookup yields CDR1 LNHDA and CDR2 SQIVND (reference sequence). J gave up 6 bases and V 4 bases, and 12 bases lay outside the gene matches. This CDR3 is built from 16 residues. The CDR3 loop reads CASSKPPYRGIQPQHF. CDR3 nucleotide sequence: TGTGCCAGTAGTAAACCCCCCTACAGGGGAATTCAGCCCCAGCATTTT.